This TCR beta chain is drawn from a study of post-analysis software for immune sequencing data. Study-level background: Some patients lacked subtype; others had relapsing-remitting, secondary progressive or progressive-relapsing disease. Study observations and caveats: Normalized Chao1 diversity in multiple sclerosis patients fell significantly below that of controls. About five TRBV segments were more frequent in patients than controls; TRBV5-6, TRBV5-1 and TRBV20-1 belonged to this group.

Details on this clonotype: Antigen: not known.

CDR3 length equals 14 residues. The germline V gene encodes CDR1 KGHSH and CDR2 LQKENI. The germline V and J ends were trimmed by 2 bases and 1 base, with 9 bases remaining between them. The library was made from cDNA and included unique molecular identifiers. Each batch of about 1 to 11 million T cells produced around 460,000 cDNA molecules. TCRdb passed the PCR reads through MiXCR, listing each CDR3 protein once. The sample consists of some 450,000 distinct CDR3 sequences, around 40% of them appearing once. The chain joins TRBV18 to TRBJ2-7; D is unclear. The receptor's source is a girl aged 5 to 17 with multiple sclerosis. Input material: blood. This CDR3 is CASSPMDISYEQYF. The CDR3 DNA sequence: TGTGCCAGCTCACCAATGGATATTTCCTACGAGCAGTACTTC. Filled out from reference TRBV18 and TRBJ2-7, the complete variable domain reads NAGVMQNPRHLVRRRGQEARLRCSPMKGHSHVYWYRQLPEEGLKFMVYLQKENIIDESGMPKERFSAEFPKEGPSILRIQQVVRGDSAAYFCASSPMDISYEQYFGPGTRLTVT.